What follows is one T cell receptor beta chain and its context. This clonotype turned up a few times. Its binding antigen is unknown. Within one base of it there is no much larger clone, and no base qualities were kept. The sample originates from a study of identical twins (dated by TCRdb to the mid-2010s). For context, the study as a whole: To test whether fetal clonotypes persist, the study used deep sequencing on TCR alpha and beta repertoires from monozygotic twins, unrelated adults of various ages, and cord blood. To rule out contamination, the twin experiments were replicated at different times with different library preparation protocols. The paper's findings and limits, for the study overall: Recombination models systematically underestimated out-of-frame TCR alpha sharing in monozygotic twins but agreed with sharing between unrelated individuals. Conclusions relied on cross-sectional statistical analysis, since the same donors could not be followed over many years. Excess twin sharing in beta out-of-frame sequences was weaker because fewer shared sequences lowered the signal-to-noise ratio. Invariant T cells such as MAIT and iNKT could partly confound zero-insertion analyses, though diverse VJ usage argued against this for most clonotypes. Fewer insertions were carried by abundant cord blood beta clonotypes; a weaker similar trend was observed in young adult naive repertoires, while no such trend was observed in memory repertoires. Compared with coincidental sharing between unrelated individuals, out-of-frame TCR alpha sequences shared between twins showed an excess of sequences with low generation probability.

Every donor in the study was a healthy Caucasian. Three pairs of female monozygotic twins, all aged roughly 18 to 29 years, made up the twin cohort. RNA for TCR libraries was isolated from peripheral blood mononuclear cells. At the junction V is shortened by 0 bases and J by 3 bases; bases outside the gene matches: 13. There are 17 amino acids in the CDR3, from cysteine to phenylalanine inclusive. The read is trimmed to its CDR3 DNA, 51 bases read in frame from base 1. For CDR1 and CDR2, the germline V gene lists SQVTM and ANQGSEA. Receptors were amplified or captured by 5' RACE. The sequencer listed for this sample is Illumina HiSeq 2000. Template switching introduced a universal primer binding site; the final cDNA contained a unique molecular identifier, enabling accurate counting of TCR cDNA molecules. Specific primers in the conserved constant-segment region were used to synthesize first-strand cDNA for TCR alpha and beta chains. To control for contamination, every cDNA library was double barcoded, receiving both a SMART-Mk sample barcode and Illumina barcodes. TruSeq adapter sequences, together with Illumina sample barcodes, were added in two successive PCR steps. Sequencing of the TCR alpha and beta cDNA libraries was done on the Illumina HiSeq platform using custom primers. On the study's bioinformatics: Raw reads were processed with MiGEC to extract unique molecular identifiers, and MiXCR was used to determine CDR3 positions. Recombination models were inferred per individual with the repgenHMM and IGoR tools using an EM algorithm. Shared clonotypes were analyzed with the tcR package in R, and sharing was normalized by the product of cloneset sizes. To study raw recombination without the effects of thymic and clonal selection, out-of-frame nonproductive sequences were analyzed. Clones were called with MiXCR by TCRdb after fastp trimmed the public reads at Q25, and only in-frame beta chains were retained. Identical CDR3 protein sequences are pooled into one entry, listed with their most common genes and DNA. In this record, the V and J calls reflect TCRdb's handling and not the investigators' own analysis. The table for this sample lists some 590,000 distinct CDR3 sequences; around 9.6% of them were counted only once. The ten largest clones represent under 3% of the sample.

This same sample was also part of a study on yellow fever vaccine responses in identical twins. As that second paper reports: According to the authors, the vaccine-induced T cell response in identical twins seemed to be partly convergent and partly specific to each individual. In the study, vaccine-responding T cell clones were precisely tracked in identical twins.

Sequenced material: PBMCs. The chain is made from TRBV29-1 and TRBJ2-5; TRBD2 lines up with 7 middle nucleotides. The receptor was isolated from a woman under 30 in good health. The DNA is as follows: TGCAGCGTTGAAGATCTCACAGGCGGGGGTCCCAAAGAGACCCAGTACTTC. It is translated as CSVEDLTGGGPKETQYF.